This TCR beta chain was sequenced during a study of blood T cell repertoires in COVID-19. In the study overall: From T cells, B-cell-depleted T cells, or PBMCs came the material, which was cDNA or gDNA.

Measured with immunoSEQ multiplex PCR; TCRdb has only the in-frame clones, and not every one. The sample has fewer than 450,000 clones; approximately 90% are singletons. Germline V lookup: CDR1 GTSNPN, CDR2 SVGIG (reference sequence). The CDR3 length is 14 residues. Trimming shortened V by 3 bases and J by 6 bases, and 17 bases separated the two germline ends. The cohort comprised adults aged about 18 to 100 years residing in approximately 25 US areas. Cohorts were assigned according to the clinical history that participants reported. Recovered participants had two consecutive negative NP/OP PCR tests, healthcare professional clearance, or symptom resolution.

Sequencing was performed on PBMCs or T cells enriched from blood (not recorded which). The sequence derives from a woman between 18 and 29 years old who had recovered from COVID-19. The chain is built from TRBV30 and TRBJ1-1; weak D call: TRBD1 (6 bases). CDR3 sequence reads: CAWRAGHKTAEAFF. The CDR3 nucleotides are TGTGCCTGGAGAGCGGGACATAAGACTGCTGAAGCTTTCTTT.